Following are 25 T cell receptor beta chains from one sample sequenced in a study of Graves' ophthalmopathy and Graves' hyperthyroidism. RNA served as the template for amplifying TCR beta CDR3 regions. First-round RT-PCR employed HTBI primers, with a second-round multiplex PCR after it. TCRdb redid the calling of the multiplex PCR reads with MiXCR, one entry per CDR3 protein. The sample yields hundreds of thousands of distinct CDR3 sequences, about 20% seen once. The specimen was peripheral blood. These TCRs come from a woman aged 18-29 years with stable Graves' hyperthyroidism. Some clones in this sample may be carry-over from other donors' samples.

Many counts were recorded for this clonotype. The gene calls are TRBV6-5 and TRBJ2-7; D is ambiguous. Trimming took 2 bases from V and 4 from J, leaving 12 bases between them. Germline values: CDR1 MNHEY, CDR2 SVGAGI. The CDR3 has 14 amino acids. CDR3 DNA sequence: TGTGCCAGCAGTTACCTGATATCGGAATACGAGCAGTACTTC. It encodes CASSYLISEYEQYF.

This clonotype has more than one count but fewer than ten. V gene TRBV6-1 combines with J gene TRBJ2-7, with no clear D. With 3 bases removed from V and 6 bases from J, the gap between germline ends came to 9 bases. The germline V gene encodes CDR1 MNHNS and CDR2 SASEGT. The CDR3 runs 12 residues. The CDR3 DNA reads TGTGCCAGCAGTGAGAGAGGTCCCGAGCAGTACTTC. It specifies CASSERGPEQYF.

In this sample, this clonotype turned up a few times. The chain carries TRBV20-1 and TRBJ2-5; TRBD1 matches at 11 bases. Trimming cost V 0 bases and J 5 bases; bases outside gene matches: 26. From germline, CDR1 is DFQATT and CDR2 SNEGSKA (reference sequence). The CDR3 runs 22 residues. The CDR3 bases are TGCAGTGCTAGAGATCTTGGGGAGGGACAGGGGGTTGTAGCGGGAGTGGTGGAGACCCAGTACTTC. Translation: CSARDLGEGQGVVAGVVETQYF.

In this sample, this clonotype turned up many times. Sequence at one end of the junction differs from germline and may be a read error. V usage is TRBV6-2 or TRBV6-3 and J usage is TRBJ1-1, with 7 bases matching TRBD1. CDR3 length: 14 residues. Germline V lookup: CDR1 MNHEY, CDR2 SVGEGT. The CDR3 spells CAGSKIDRVFEAFF. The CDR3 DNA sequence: TGTGCCGGCAGCAAGATTGACAGGGTTTTTGAAGCTTTCTTT.

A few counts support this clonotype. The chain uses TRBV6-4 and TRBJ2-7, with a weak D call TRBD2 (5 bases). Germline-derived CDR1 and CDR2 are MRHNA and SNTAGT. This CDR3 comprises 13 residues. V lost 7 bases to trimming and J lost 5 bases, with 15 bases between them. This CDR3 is CASNAGPTHEQYF. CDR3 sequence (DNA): TGTGCCAGCAACGCGGGCCCCACTCACGAGCAGTACTTC.

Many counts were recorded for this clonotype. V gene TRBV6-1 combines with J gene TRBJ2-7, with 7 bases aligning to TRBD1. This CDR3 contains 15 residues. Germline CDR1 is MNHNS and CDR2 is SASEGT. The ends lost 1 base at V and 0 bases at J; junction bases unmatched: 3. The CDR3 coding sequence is TGTGCCAGCAGTGAAGAGGACAGGATCTCCTACGAGCAGTACTTC. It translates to CASSEEDRISYEQYF.

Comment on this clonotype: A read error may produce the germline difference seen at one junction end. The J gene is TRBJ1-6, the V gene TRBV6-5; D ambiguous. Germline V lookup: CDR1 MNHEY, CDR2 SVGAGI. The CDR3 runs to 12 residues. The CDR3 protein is CASCYRSSPLHF. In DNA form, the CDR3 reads TGTGCCAGCTGTTACCGTAGCTCACCCCTCCACTTT.

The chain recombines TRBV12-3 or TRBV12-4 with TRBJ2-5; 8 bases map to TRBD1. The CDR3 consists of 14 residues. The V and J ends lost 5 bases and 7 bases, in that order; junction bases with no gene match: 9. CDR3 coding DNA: TGTGCCAGCAGTCCGACAGGGGAGGTGGGGACCCAGTACTTC. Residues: CASSPTGEVGTQYF.

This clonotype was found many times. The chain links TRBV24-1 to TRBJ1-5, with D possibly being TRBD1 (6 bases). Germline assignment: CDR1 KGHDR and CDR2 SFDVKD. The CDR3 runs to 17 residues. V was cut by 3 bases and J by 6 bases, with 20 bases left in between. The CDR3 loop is CATSDRGGGQSSQPQHF. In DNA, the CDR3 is TGTGCCACCAGTGATCGGGGTGGAGGACAGTCCTCTCAGCCCCAGCATTTT.

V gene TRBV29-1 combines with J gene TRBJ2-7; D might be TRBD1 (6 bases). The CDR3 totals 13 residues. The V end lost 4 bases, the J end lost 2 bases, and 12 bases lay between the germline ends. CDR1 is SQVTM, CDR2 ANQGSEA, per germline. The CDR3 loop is CSVGSRGPYEQYF. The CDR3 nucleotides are TGCAGCGTTGGAAGCAGGGGCCCCTACGAGCAGTACTTC.

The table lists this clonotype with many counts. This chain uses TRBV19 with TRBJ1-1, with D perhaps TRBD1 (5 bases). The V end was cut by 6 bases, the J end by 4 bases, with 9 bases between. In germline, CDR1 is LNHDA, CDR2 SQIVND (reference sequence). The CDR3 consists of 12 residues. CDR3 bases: TGTGCCAGTAGCGAGGGGACCACTGAAGCTTTCTTT. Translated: CASSEGTTEAFF.

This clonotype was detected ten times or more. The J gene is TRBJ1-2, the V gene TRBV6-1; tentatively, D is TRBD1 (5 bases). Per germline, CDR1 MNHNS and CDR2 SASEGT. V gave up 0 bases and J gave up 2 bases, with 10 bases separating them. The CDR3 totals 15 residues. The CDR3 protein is CASSEAGAGNYGYTF. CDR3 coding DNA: TGTGCCAGCAGTGAAGCTGGGGCAGGGAACTATGGCTACACCTTC.

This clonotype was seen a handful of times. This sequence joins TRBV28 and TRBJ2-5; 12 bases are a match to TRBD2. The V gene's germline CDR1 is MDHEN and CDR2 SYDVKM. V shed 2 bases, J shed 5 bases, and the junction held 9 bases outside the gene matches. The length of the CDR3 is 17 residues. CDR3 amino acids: CASSLMTSGSHSETQYF. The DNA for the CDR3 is TGTGCCAGCAGTTTAATGACTAGCGGGAGTCACTCGGAGACCCAGTACTTC. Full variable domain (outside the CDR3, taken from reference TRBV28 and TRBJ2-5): DVKVTQSSRYLVKRTGEKVFLECVQDMDHENMFWYRQDPGLGLRLIYFSYDVKMKEKGDIPEGYSVSREKKERFSLILESASTNQTSMYLCASSLMTSGSHSETQYFGPGTRLLVL.

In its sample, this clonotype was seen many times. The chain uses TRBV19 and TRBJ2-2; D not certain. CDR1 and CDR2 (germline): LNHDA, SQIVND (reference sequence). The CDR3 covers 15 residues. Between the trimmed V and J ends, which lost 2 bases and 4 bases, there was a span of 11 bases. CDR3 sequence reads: CASSIQVSSTGELFF. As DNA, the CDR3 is TGTGCCAGTAGTATACAAGTCTCGTCCACCGGGGAGCTGTTTTTT.

CDR3 DNA sequence: TGTGCCAGCAGTTTTATAGGGGCAAGGGGCTACACCTTC. This codes for CASSFIGARGYTF. The genes are TRBV12-3 or TRBV12-4 and TRBJ1-2; possible D gene TRBD1, 5 bases. The CDR3 loop spans 13 amino acids. Deletions cut 3 bases from V and 8 bases from J, with 13 bases between.

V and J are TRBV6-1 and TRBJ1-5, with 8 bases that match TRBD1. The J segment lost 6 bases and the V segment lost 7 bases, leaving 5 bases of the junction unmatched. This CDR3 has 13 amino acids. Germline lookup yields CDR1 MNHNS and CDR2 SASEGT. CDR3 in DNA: TGTGCCAGCAAAGAACAGGGGGGTCAGCCCCAGCATTTT. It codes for CASKEQGGQPQHF.

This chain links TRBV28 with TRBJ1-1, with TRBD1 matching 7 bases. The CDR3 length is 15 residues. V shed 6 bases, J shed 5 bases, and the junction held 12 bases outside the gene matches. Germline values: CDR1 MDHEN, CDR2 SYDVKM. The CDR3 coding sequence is TGTGCCAGCAGGCGCACCCCAGGGGGAGGGACTGAAGCTTTCTTT. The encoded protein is CASRRTPGGGTEAFF. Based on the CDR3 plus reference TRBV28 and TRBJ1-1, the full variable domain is DVKVTQSSRYLVKRTGEKVFLECVQDMDHENMFWYRQDPGLGLRLIYFSYDVKMKEKGDIPEGYSVSREKKERFSLILESASTNQTSMYLCASRRTPGGGTEAFFGQGTRLTVV.

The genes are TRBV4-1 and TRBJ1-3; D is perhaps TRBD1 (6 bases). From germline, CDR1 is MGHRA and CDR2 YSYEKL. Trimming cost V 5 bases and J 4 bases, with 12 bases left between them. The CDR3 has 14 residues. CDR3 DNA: TGCGCCAGCAGCAACAGGGCCTCCGGAAACACCATATATTTT. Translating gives CASSNRASGNTIYF.

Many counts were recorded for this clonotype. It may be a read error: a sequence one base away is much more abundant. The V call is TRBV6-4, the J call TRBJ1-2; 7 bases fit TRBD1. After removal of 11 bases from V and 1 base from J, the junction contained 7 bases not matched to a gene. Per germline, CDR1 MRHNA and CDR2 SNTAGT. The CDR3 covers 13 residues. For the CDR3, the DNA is TGTGCCGACCAGAGGGGGCGTAACTATGGCTACACCTTC. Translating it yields CADQRGRNYGYTF.

The CDR3: CASTFLQGYEQYF. CDR3 coding DNA: TGTGCCAGCACCTTCCTACAGGGCTACGAGCAGTACTTC. The genes are TRBV6-1 and TRBJ2-7, with a possible D match to TRBD1 (6 bases). CDR1 is MNHNS and CDR2 is SASEGT in the germline V gene. Trimming stripped 7 bases from V and 3 bases from J, with 13 bases between. The CDR3 consists of 13 residues.

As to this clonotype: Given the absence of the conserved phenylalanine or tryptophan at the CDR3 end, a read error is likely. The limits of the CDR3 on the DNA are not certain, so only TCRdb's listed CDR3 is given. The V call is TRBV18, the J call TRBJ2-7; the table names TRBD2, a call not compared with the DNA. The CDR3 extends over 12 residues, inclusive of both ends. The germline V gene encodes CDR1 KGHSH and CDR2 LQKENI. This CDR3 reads CASSRSKDGGYY.

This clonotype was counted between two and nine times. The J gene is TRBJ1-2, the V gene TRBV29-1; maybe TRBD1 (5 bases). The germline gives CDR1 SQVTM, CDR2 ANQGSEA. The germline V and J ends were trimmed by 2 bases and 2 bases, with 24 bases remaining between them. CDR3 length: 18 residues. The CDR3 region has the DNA TGCAGCGTTGAACTTCTCAACCCGGGACTCCGCCAAAACTATGGCTACACCTTC. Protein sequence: CSVELLNPGLRQNYGYTF.

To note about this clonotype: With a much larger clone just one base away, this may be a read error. This chain's CDR3 is CGVVDGGGRYEQYF. The CDR3 coding sequence is TGCGGCGTTGTGGACGGGGGAGGGCGGTACGAGCAGTACTTC. J is TRBJ2-7 and V is TRBV29-1, with 7 bases identical to TRBD2. CDR3 length: 14 amino acids. CDR1 is SQVTM, CDR2 ANQGSEA, per germline.

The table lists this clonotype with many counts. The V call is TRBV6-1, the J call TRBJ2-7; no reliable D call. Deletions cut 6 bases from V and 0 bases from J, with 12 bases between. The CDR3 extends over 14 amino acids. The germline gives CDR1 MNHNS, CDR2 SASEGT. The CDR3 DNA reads TGTGCCAGCAGCGCTATGGAGTTCTCCTACGAGCAGTACTTC. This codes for CASSAMEFSYEQYF.

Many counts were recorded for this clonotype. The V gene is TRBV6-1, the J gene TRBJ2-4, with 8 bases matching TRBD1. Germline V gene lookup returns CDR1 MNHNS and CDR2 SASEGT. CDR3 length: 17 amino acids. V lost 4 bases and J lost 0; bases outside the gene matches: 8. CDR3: CASSGLDRGLAKNIQYF. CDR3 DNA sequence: TGTGCCAGCAGTGGACTAGACAGGGGCCTAGCCAAAAACATTCAGTACTTC.